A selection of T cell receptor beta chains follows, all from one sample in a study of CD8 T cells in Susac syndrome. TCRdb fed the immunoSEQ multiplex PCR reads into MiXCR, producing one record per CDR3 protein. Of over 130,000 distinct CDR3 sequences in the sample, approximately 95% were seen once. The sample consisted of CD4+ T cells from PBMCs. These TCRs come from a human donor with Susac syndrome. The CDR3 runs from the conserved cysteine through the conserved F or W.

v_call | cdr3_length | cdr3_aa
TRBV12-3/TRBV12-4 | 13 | CASSLNRGLEAFF
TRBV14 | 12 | CASSQGYRGYTF
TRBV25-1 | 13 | CASSDDTNYGYTF
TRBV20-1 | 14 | CSPGGGGEVYGYTF
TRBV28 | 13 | CASSLRDRGVTFF
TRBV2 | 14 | CASSLSRTQETQYF
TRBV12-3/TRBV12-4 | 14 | CASSPSGSNSPLHF
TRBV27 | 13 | CASSLAGGSETFF
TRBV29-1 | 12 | CSVGASNTEAFF
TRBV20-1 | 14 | CSAPDRAANYGYTF
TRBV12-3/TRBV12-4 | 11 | CASNYEDTQYF
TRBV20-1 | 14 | CSAKDSTSTDTQYF
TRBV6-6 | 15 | CASSRGGQGIYGYTF
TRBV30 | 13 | CAWSNGGNTEAFF
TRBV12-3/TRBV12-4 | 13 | CASSLWDRNIQYF
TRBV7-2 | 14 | CASNRQREGETQYF
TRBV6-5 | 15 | CASSQRPFSGNTIYF
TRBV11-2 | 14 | CASSSGTLSYEQYF
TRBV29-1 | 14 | CSVEGQVGQYGYTF
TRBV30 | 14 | CAWSSGQGYSPLHF
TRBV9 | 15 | CASSVAGGTKDTQYF
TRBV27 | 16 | CASSPLSSGTAYEQYF
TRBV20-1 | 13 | CSARDLWSTEAFF
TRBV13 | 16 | CASSIPRGGGSDTQYF
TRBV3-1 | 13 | CASSRRDVGGYTF
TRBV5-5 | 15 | CASSLGPAGTYEQYF
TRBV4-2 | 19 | CASSQDPTSGRPTEETQYF
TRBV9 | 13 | CASSIGNQETQYF
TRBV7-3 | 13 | CASSLTGVETQYF
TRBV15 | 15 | CATSRGGSGSETQYF
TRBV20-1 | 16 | CSARAGGQGSGDIQYF
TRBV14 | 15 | CASSQGQGVFYEQYF
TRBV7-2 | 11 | CASGGQFEAFF
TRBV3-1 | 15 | CASSQRLAGVGEQYF
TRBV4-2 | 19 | CASSPRTSGRAYGANVLTF
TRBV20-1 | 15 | CSARDSGTSDVEQYF
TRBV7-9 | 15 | CASSFTGTPRDEQFF
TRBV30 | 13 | CAWSVPKTGELFF
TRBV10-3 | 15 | CAISELEGPVGGYTF
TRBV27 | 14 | CASSWDRGGAEAFF
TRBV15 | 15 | CATSPAGGGGQPQHF
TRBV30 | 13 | CAWSYTGSYGYTF
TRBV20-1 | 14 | CSAVRGSRSYEQYF
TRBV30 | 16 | CAWTDPGRSDRDTQYF
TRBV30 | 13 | CAWSVRRAGELFF
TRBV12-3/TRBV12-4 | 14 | CASSSGQGTLGYTF
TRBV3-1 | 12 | CASSQGIYEQYF
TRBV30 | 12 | CASRGSGNTIYF
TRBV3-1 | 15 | CASTNRGQTNYGYTF
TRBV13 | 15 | CASSRDRGRNSPLHF
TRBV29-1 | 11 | CSTELRTEQFF
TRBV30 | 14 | CAWSVTGAGNTIYF
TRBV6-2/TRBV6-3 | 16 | CASSEKDSDSNQPQHF
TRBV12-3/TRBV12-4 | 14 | CASSPTALNTEAFF
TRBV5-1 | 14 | CASTPRVNQETQYF